This record covers a single TCR beta chain. Trimming left V 0 bases short and J 12 bases short, with 11 bases between. The CDR3 length is 13 residues. Germline V gene data show CDR1 as MNHEY and CDR2 as SVGAGI. The data are from a study of T cell changes during pregnancy in multiple sclerosis. The repertoire was sequenced with immunoSEQ multiplex PCR; TCRdb's copy has only in-frame clones and lacks some. This table holds approximately 37,000 clones, 90% to 95% found once. This TCR was recovered from a female donor with multiple sclerosis, enrolled in a pregnancy study. This material consisted of CD4+ T cells from peripheral blood mononuclear cells, taken in the third trimester of pregnancy. This sequence joins TRBV6-5 and TRBJ2-2, with D perhaps matching TRBD1 (6 bases). The chain's CDR3 is CASSYSVQGKLFF. DNA of the CDR3: TGTGCCAGCAGTTACTCGGTGCAGGGGAAGCTGTTTTTT.